This T cell receptor beta chain was obtained from a study of T-cell reconstitution after alpha-beta-depleted transplantation in children (dated by TCRdb to 2016 to 2018). Concerning the study at large: Using TCR repertoire profiling, the study quantitatively followed how T-cell immune reconstitution unfolded in children after TCRalphabeta/CD19-depleted allogeneic hematopoietic cell transplantation.

Library construction relied on PCR. Sequencing used an Illumina HiSeq 2500. TCR library preparation used molecular barcoding, with unique molecular identifiers applied to normalize quantification of the TCRbeta repertoire. TCRdb applied fastp at Q25 and MiXCR to the public reads, then kept only in-frame beta chains. Identical CDR3 proteins give one entry, which carries the most common genes and DNA. The sample profile shows 97,000 or so distinct CDR3 sequences; 5% to 6% of them were found once. The ten most abundant clones make up approximately 6.6% of the sample. This clonotype has a count of ten or more. The antigen it binds to is not known. Nothing much larger sits one base from this clone, and base qualities are not available. Overall study outcomes, separate from this receptor: The frequencies of hyperexpanded clones fell over the following months, and after one year, T-cell counts and TCRbeta diversity were mostly attributed to newly produced T cells. The high TCRbeta diversity at day 60 in some patients was ascribed to recipient T cells and intrathymic progenitors that had survived conditioning. The apparently early alphabetaT-cell count recovery about two months after transplant was reportedly dependent on only several hundred rapidly expanded clones derived from non-depleted graft cells.

In the paper's terms, the time point label means: day 60 (about 2 months) after transplantation. This specimen's treatment or condition label, per the study, means: allogeneic hematopoietic cell transplantation with graft depleted of TCRalphabeta T cells and CD19 B cells. The children who served as transplant recipients had been given grafts of TCRalphabeta/CD19-depleted allogeneic hematopoietic cells. This receptor was identified in a female patient aged 2 to 10 who had a stem cell transplant for Fanconi anemia, so the T cells may come from the graft donor. The sequencing here drew on PBMCs, mostly from graft donor cells, taken 60 days after TCRalphabeta/CD19-depleted stem cell transplant.

The DNA sequence is given as TGCGCCAGCAGAGGGTCGGATTTAGAGACCCAGTACTTC. It is translated as CASRGSDLETQYF. The chain is assembled from TRBV5-1 and TRBJ2-5; there is no confident call for the D gene. There are 13 amino acids in the CDR3, from cysteine to phenylalanine inclusive. Just the 39-base CDR3 DNA is kept, in frame starting at base 1. Per the germline V gene, SGHRS is the CDR1 and YFSETQ is the CDR2. A distance of 12 bases separates the germline ends of V and J, which lose 5 bases and 4 bases respectively.